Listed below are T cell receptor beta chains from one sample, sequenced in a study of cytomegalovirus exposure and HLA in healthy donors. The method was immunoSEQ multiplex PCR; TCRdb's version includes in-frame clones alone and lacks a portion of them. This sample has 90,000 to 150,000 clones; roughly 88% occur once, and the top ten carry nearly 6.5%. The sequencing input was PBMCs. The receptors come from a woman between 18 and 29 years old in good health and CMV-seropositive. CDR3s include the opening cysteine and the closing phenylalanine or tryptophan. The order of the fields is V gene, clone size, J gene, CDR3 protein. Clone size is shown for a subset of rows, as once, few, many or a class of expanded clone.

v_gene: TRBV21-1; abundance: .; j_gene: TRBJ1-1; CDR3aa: CASSPPGQGIAEAFF
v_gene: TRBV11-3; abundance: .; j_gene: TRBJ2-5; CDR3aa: CASRFGGGRQETQYF
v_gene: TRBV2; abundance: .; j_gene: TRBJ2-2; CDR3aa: CASGGMGYGGELFF
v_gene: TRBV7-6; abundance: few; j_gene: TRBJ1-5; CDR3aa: CASSRQANSNQPQHF
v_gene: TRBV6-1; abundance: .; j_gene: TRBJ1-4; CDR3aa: CASIRDRGNEKLFF
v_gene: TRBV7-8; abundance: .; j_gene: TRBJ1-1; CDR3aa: CASSFTSSEHTEAFF
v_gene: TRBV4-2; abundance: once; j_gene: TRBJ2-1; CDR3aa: CASSQGLANEQFF
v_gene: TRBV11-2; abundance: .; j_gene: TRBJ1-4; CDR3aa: CASSLGGAEKLFF
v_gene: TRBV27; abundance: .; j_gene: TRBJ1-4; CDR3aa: CASSPRDRRVEKLFF
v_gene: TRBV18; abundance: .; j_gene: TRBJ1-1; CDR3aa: CASSPSLETEAFF
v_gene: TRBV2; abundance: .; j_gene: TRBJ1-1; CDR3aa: CASSVIGDTEAFF
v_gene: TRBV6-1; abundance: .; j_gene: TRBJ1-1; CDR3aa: CASTEGTAEAFF
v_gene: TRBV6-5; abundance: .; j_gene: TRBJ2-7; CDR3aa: CASSYRSSYEQYF
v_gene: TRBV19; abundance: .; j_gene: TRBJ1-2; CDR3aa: CASSIVLGQGSTNYGYTF
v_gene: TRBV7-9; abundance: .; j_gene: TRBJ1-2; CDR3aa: CASSLTGAQRNGYTF
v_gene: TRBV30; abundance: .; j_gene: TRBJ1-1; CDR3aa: CAWEAGRNTEAFF
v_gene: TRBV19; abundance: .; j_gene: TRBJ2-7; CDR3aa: CASSRRTGYEQYF
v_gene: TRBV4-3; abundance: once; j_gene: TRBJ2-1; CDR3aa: CASSQDRLLGTRYLDNEQFF
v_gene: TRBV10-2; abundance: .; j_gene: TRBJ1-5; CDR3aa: CASSPARGPNQPQHF
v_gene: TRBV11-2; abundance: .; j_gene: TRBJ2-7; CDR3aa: CASSGGPGLQYEQYF
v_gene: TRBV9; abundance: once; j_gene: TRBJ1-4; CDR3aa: CASSVSGGHGEKLFF
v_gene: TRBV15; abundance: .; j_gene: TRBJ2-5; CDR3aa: CATSRDRWEEETQYF
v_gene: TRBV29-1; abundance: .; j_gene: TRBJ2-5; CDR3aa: CSVFLGPQETQYF
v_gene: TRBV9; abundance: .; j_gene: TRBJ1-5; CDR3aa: CASSVGGTQPQHF
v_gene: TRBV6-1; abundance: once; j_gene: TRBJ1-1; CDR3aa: CASSELGTYTEAFF
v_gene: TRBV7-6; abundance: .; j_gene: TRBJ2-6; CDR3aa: CASSRGTELSSGANVLTF
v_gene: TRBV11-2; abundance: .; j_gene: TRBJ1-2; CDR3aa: CASSLLEGPMGYTF
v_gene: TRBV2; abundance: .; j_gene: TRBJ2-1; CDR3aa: CASSDYRGLAGGGNEQFF
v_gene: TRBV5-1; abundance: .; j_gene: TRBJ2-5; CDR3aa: CASSIRGQGRETQYF
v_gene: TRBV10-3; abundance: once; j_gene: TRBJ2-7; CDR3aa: CAISAGTVSYEQYF
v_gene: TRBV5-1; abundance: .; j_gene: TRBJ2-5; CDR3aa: CASSERRYQETQYF
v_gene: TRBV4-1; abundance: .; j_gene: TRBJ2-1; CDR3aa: CASSQVGGSYNEQFF
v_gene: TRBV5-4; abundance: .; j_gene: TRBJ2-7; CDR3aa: CASSSHSTYEQYF
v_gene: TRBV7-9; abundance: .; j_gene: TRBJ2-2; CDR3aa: CASSLGPRGGPGELFF
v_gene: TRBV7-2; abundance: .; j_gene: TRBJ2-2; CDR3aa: CASSLGTHTGELFF
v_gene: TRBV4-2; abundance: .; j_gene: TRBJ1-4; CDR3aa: CASSQEGDRAAEKLFF
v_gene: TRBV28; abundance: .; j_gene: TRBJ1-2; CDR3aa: CASSDGTGPAQGYGYTF
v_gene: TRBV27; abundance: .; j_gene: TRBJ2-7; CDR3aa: CASSLRGGTSPYEQYF
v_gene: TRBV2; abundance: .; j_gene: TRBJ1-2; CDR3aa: CASSRTGLYGYTF
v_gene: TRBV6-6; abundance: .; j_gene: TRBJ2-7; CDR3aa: CASRKLDRGYEQYF
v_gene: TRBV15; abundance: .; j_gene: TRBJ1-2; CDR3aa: CATSRDRVGGYTF
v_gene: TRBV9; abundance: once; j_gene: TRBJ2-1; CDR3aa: CASSVAPTSGNEQFF
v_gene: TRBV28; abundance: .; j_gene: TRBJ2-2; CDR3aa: CASSLRYTGELFF
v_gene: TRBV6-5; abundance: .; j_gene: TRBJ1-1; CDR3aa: CASSYGSGNTEAFF
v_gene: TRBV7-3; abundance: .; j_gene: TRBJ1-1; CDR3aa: CASSLNRDTEAFF
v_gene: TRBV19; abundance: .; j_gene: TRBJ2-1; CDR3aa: CASSIGLQYNEQFF
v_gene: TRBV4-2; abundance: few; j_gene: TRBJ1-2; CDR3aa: CASNGQGINYGYTF
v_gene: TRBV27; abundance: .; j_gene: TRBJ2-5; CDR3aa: CASSLSRRWETQYF
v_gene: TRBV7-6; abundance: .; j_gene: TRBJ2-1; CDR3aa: CASSLSPIAGAAEQFF
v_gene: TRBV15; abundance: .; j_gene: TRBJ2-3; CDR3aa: CATSRAQTGAADTQYF
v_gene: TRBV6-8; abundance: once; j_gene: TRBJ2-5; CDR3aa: CASSPRLLQGETQYF
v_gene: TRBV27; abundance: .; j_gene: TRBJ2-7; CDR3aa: CASSLLLASSYEQYF
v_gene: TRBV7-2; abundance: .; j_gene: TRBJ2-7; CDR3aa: CASSLQRNSYEQYF
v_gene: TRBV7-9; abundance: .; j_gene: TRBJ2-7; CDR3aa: CASSARSLQGNEQYF
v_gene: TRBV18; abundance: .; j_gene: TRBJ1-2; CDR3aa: CASSPLDSNYGYTF
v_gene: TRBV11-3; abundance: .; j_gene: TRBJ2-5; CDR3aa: CASSLVGTGTPETQYF
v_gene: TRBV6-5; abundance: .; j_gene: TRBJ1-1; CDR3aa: CASSYGGIHNTEAFF